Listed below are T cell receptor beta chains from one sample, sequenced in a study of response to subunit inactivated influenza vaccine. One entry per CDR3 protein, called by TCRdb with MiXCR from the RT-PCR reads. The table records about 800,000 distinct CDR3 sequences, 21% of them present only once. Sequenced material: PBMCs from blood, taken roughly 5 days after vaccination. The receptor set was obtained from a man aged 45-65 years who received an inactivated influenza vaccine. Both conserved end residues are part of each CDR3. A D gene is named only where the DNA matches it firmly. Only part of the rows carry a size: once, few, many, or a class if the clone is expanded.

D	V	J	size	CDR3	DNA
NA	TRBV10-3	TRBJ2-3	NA	CAISDRGGTDTQYF	TGTGCCATCAGTGACAGGGGCGGGACAGATACGCAGTATTTT
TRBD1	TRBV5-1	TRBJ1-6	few	CASSLEGQEDSPLHF	TGCGCCAGCAGCTTGGAAGGACAGGAGGATTCACCCCTCCACTTT
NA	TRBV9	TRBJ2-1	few	CASSVVSGEQFF	TGTGCCAGCAGCGTAGTATCCGGTGAGCAGTTCTTC
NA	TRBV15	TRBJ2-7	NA	CATSRGAASLDEQYF	TGTGCCACCAGCAGAGGGGCAGCGTCTCTGGACGAGCAGTACTTC
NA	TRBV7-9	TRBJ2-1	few	CASSFDRAGNNEQFF	TGTGCCAGCAGCTTCGATAGGGCAGGGAATAATGAGCAGTTCTTC
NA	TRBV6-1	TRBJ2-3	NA	CASVRILGDTQYF	TGTGCCAGCGTCCGTATTTTGGGAGATACGCAGTATTTT
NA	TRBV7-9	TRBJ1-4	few	CASSRGQNEKLFF	TGTGCCAGCAGCCGTGGACAGAATGAAAAACTGTTTTTT
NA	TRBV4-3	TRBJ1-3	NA	CASSQDYMQPYSGNTIYF	TGCGCCAGCAGCCAAGATTACATGCAGCCGTACTCTGGAAACACCATATATTTT
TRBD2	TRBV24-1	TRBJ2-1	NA	CATSDSHSGSLNEQFF	TGTGCCACCAGTGATAGCCATAGCGGGAGTTTAAATGAGCAGTTCTTC
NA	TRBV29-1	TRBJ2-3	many	CSVHLGSGTDTQYF	TGCAGCGTCCACCTGGGGAGCGGTACAGATACGCAGTATTTT
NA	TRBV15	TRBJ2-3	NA	CATSRGEVVTTDTQYF	TGTGCCACCAGCAGAGGGGAGGTAGTAACCACAGATACGCAGTATTTT
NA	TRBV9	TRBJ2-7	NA	CASSVGLPLGEQYF	TGTGCCAGCAGCGTAGGACTACCGCTCGGCGAGCAGTACTTC
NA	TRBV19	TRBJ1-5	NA	CVSSPGQGNQPQHF	TGTGTCAGTAGCCCGGGACAAGGGAATCAGCCCCAGCATTTT
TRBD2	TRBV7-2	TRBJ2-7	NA	CASSWSGGGSYEQYF	TGTGCCAGCAGCTGGAGCGGGGGGGGATCCTACGAGCAGTACTTC
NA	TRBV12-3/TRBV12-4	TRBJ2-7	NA	CASYAGKGTYEQYF	TGTGCCAGCTACGCGGGGAAGGGGACCTACGAGCAGTACTTC
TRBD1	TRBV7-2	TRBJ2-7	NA	CASSSYPDRVSEQYF	TGTGCCAGCAGCTCCTACCCGGACAGGGTGAGCGAGCAGTACTTC
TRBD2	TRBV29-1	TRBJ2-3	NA	CSVEDLAGGPRDTQYF	TGCAGCGTGGAAGACCTAGCGGGAGGGCCGAGGGATACGCAGTATTTT
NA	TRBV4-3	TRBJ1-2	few	CASSQDRSLIYGYTF	TGCGCCAGCAGCCAAGATCGATCCCTTATCTATGGCTACACCTTC
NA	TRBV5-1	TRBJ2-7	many	CASSLVGGSSYEQYF	TGTGCCAGCAGCTTAGTTGGGGGAAGCTCCTACGAGCAGTACTTC
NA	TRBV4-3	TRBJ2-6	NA	CASSQSNSGANVLTF	TGCGCCAGCAGCCAATCTAACTCTGGGGCCAACGTCCTGACTTTC
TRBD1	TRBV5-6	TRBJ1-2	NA	CASSSTGRNYGYTF	TGTGCCAGCAGCTCGACAGGGAGAAACTATGGCTACACCTTC
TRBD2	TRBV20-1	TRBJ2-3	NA	CSAITQGLAGADTQYF	TGCAGTGCTATCACTCAGGGACTAGCGGGGGCAGATACGCAGTATTTT
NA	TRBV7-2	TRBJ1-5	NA	CASSLEARIGQPQHF	TGTGCCAGCAGCTTAGAGGCACGAATCGGTCAGCCCCAGCATTTT
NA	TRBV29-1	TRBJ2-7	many	CSVDAGGNYEQYF	TGCAGCGTTGATGCTGGAGGGAACTACGAGCAGTACTTC
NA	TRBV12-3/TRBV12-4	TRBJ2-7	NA	CASSPGVTYEQYF	TGTGCCAGCAGTCCGGGGGTCACCTACGAGCAGTACTTC
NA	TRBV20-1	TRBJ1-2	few	CSVGREGVNYGYTF	TGCAGTGTTGGAAGGGAGGGAGTTAACTATGGCTACACCTTC
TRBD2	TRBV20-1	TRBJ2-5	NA	CSARASSGGAGETQYF	TGCAGTGCTAGAGCGAGTAGCGGGGGGGCCGGAGAGACCCAGTACTTC
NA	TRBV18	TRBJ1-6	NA	CASSPGQTNSPLHF	TGTGCCAGCTCACCTGGACAGACAAATTCACCCCTCCACTTT
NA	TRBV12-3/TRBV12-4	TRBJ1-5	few	CASSFIQRQPQHF	TGTGCCAGCAGTTTCATACAACGGCAGCCCCAGCATTTT
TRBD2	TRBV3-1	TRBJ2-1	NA	CASSPSPGLAESSYNEQFF	TGTGCCAGCAGCCCCTCACCGGGACTAGCGGAATCCTCCTACAATGAGCAGTTCTTC
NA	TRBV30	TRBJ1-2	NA	CAWSLPGTFGYTF	TGTGCCTGGAGTCTTCCAGGGACCTTTGGCTACACCTTC
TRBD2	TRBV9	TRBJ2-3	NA	CASSVGSSGRAFSQYF	TGTGCCAGCAGCGTAGGCTCTAGCGGGAGGGCCTTTTCGCAGTATTTT
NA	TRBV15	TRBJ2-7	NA	CATSSDSLVGLGDEQYF	TGTGCCACCAGCAGTGATTCCCTAGTGGGGTTGGGCGACGAGCAGTACTTC
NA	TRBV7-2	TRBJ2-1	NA	CASSLIYEQFF	TGTGCCAGCAGCCTCATATATGAGCAGTTCTTC
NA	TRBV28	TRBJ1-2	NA	CASSYTEYGYTF	TGTGCCAGCAGTTACACCGAATATGGCTACACCTTC
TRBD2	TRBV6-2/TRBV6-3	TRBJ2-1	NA	CASSYSLAGGNEQFF	TGTGCCAGCAGTTACTCACTAGCGGGGGGGAATGAGCAGTTCTTC
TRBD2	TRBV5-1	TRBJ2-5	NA	CASSFSSGRAVKTQYF	TGCGCCAGCAGCTTTAGTAGCGGGAGGGCCGTGAAGACCCAGTACTTC
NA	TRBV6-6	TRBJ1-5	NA	CASSYSRDQPQHF	TGTGCCAGCAGTTACTCCAGGGATCAGCCCCAGCATTTT
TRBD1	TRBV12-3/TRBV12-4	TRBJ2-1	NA	CASTGRGHPYNEQFF	TGTGCCAGCACCGGAAGGGGGCACCCCTACAATGAGCAGTTCTTC
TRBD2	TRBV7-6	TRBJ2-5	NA	CASSLKISGVQETQYF	TGTGCCAGCAGCTTAAAGATTAGCGGGGTTCAAGAGACCCAGTACTTC
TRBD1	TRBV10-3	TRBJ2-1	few	CAISSGTGGSYNEQFF	TGTGCCATCAGCTCCGGGACAGGGGGCTCCTACAATGAGCAGTTCTTC
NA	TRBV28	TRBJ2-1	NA	CASSPGLLGGEQFF	TGTGCCAGCAGTCCTGGGCTCCTCGGGGGTGAGCAGTTCTTC
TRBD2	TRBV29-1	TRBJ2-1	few	CNAGTSANEQFF	TGCAACGCCGGGACTAGCGCAAATGAGCAGTTCTTC
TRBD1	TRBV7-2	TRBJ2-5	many	CASSRPGQGQYF	TGTGCCAGCAGCCGACCCGGACAGGGCCAGTACTTC
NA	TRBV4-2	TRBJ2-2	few	CASSQDRATGELFF	TGTGCCAGCAGCCAAGATCGGGCGACAGGGGAGCTGTTTTTT
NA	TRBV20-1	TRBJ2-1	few	CSARDDGPYNEQFF	TGCAGTGCTAGAGATGATGGGCCTTACAATGAGCAGTTCTTC
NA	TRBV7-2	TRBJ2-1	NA	CASSLAAMEYNEQFF	TGTGCCAGCAGCTTAGCAGCGATGGAGTACAATGAGCAGTTCTTC
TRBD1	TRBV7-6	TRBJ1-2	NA	CASSSYRDRGTNYGYTF	TGTGCCAGCAGCTCATACCGGGACAGGGGAACCAACTATGGCTACACCTTC
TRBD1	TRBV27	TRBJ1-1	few	CASSENSGGRAEAFF	TGTGCCAGCAGTGAGAACTCAGGGGGTCGCGCTGAAGCTTTCTTT
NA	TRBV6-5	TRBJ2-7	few	CASSYRESSYEQYF	TGTGCCAGCAGTTACAGGGAAAGCTCCTACGAGCAGTACTTC
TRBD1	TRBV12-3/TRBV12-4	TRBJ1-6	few	CASSWDRGKNSPLHF	TGTGCCAGCAGCTGGGACAGGGGTAAGAATTCACCCCTCCACTTT
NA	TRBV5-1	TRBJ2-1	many	CASSWTKRDLNNEQFF	TGCGCCAGCAGCTGGACCAAGCGAGACCTCAACAATGAGCAGTTCTTC
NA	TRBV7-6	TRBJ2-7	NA	CASSPPGHYEQYF	TGTGCCAGCAGCCCTCCGGGACACTACGAGCAGTACTTC
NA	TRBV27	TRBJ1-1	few	CASSPRTPLNTEAFF	TGTGCCAGCAGTCCTCGGACTCCGCTGAACACTGAAGCTTTCTTT
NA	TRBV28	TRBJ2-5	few	CASRRGSGGETQYF	TGTGCCAGCAGGCGCGGGTCCGGGGGAGAGACCCAGTACTTC
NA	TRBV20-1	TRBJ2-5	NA	CSARSTDWKETQYF	TGCAGTGCTAGGTCCACTGATTGGAAAGAGACCCAGTACTTC
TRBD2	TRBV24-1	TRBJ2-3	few	CATSDGTGGRTDTQYF	TGTGCCACCAGTGATGGGACGGGGGGGCGCACAGATACGCAGTATTTT
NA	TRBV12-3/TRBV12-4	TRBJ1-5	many	CASSLGPGNNQPQHF	TGTGCCAGCAGTTTAGGTCCCGGGAACAATCAGCCCCAGCATTTT
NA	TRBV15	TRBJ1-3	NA	CATSRDSRATYLSGNTIYF	TGTGCCACCAGCAGAGATAGTAGGGCCACTTACCTCTCTGGAAACACCATATATTTT